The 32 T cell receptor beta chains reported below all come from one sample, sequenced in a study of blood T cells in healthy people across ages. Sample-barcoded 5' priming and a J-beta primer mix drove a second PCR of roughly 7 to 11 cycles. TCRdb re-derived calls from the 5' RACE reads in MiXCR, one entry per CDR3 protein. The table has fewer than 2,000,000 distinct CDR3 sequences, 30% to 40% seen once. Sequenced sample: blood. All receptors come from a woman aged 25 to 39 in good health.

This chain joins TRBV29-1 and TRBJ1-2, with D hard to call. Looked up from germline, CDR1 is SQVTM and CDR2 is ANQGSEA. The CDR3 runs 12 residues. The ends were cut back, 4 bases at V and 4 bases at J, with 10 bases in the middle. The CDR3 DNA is TGCAGCGTTGGGGTACAGAGCTATGGCTACACCTTC. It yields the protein CSVGVQSYGYTF. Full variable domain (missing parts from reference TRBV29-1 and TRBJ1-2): SAVISQKPSRDICQRGTSLTIQCQVDSQVTMMFWYRQQPGQSLTLIATANQGSEATYESGFVIDKFPISRPNLTFSTLTVSNMSPEDSSIYLCSVGVQSYGYTFGSGTRLTVV.

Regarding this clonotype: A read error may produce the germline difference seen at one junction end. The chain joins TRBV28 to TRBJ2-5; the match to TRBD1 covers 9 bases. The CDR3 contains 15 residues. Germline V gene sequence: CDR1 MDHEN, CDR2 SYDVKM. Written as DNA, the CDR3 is TGTGCCAGCAGTTTATCAGGGACAGGGTGGGAGATCCAGTACTTC. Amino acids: CASSLSGTGWEIQYF.

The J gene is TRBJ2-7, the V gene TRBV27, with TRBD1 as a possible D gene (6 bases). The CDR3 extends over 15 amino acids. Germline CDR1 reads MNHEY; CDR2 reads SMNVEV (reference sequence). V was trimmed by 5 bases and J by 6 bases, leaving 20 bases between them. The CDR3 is CASSPTGFQSSEQYF. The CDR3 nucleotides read TGTGCCAGCAGTCCCACAGGGTTCCAATCTTCCGAGCAGTACTTC.

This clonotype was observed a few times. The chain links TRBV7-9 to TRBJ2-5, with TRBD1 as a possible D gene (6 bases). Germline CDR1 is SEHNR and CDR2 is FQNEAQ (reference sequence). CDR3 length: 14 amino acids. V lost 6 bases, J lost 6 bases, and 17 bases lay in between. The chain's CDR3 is CASSNQGTHKTQYF. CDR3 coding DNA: TGTGCCAGCAGTAACCAGGGGACCCACAAGACCCAGTACTTC. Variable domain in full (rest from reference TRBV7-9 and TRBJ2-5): DTGVSQNPRHKITKRGQNVTFRCDPISEHNRLYWYRQTLGQGPEFLTYFQNEAQLEKSRLLSDRFSAERPKGSFSTLEIQRTEQGDSAMYLCASSNQGTHKTQYFGPGTRLLVL.

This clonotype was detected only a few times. CDR3 sequence (DNA): TGCAGTGCTAGCGGGGGTGCAGGTTCGGAGACCCAGTACTTC. It specifies CSASGGAGSETQYF. This chain links TRBV20-1 with TRBJ2-5; perhaps TRBD2 as D (6 bases). Trimming removed 3 bases from V and 5 bases from J, with 16 bases in between. Germline assignment: CDR1 DFQATT and CDR2 SNEGSKA (reference sequence). The CDR3 has 14 residues.

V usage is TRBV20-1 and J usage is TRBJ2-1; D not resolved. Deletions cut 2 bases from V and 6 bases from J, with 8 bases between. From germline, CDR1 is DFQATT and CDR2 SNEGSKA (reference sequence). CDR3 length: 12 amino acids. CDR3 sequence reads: CSARSPRNEQFF. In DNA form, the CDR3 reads TGCAGTGCTAGATCCCCTCGCAATGAGCAGTTCTTC.

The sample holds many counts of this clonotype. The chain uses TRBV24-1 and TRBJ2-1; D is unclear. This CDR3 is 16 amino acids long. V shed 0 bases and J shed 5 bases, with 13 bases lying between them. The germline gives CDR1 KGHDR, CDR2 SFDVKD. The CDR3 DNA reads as TGTGCCACCAGTGATTTGCAGATTAGCACCCACAATGAGCAGTTCTTC. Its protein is CATSDLQISTHNEQFF.

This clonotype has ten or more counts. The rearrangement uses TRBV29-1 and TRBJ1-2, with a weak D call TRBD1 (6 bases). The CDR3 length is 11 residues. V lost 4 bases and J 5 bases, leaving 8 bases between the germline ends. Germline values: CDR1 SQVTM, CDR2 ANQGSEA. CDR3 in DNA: TGCAGCGTTGGGGGGGCGTATGGCTACACCTTC. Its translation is CSVGGAYGYTF.

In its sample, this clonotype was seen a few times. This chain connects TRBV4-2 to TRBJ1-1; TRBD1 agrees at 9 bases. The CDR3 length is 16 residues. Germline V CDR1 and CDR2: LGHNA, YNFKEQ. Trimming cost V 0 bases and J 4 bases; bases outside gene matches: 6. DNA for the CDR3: TGTGCCAGCAGCCAAGAAGCAGAGGACAGGGGCACTGAAGCTTTCTTT. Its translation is CASSQEAEDRGTEAFF.

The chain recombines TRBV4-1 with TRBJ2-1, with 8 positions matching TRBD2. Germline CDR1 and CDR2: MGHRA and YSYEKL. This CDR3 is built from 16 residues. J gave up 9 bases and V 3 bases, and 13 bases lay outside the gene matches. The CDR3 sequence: CASSHPPKREWPEQFF. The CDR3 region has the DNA TGCGCCAGCAGCCACCCCCCTAAGCGGGAGTGGCCTGAGCAGTTCTTC.

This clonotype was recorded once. DNA of the CDR3: TGTGCCACCAGTGATTCTCGGCGGGTAAGCGGTACGCAGTATTTT. Its translation: CATSDSRRVSGTQYF. The rearrangement uses TRBV24-1 and TRBJ2-3; D possibly corresponds to TRBD2 (5 bases). CDR1 and CDR2 from the germline V gene are KGHDR and SFDVKD. The CDR3 extends over 15 amino acids. Trimming removed 2 bases at V and 8 bases at J, with 16 bases between.

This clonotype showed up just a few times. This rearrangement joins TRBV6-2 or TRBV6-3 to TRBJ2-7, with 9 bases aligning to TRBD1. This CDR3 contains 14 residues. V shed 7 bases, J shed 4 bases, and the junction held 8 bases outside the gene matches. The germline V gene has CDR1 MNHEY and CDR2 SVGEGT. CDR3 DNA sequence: TGTGCCAGCAACACACAGGGGGCGGGATACGAGCAGTACTTC. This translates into CASNTQGAGYEQYF.

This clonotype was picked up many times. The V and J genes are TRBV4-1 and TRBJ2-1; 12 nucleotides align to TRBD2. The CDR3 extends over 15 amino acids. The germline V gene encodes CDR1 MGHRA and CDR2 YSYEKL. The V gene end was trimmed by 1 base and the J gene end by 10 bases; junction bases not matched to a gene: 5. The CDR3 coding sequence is TGCGCCAGCAGCCAAGGACTAGCGGGAGTAGGAGAGCAGTTCTTC. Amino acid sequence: CASSQGLAGVGEQFF.

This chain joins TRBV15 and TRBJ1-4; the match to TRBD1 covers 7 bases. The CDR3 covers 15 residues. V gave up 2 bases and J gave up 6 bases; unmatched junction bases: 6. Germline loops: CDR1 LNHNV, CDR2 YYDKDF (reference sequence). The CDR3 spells CATSRQGGMDEKLFF. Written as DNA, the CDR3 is TGTGCCACCAGCAGACAGGGGGGGATGGATGAAAAACTGTTTTTT. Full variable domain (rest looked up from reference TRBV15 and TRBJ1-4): DAMVIQNPRYQVTQFGKPVTLSCSQTLNHNVMYWYQQKSSQAPKLLFHYYDKDFNNEADTPDNFQSRRPNTSFCFLDIRSPGLGDTAMYLCATSRQGGMDEKLFFGSGTQLSVL.

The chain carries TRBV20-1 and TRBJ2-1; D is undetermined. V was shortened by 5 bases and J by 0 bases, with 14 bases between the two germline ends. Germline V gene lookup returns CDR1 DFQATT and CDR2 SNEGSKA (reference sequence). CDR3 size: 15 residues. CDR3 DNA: TGCAGTGCTGGTTTCTCGAGGAGCTCCTACAATGAGCAGTTCTTC. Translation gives CSAGFSRSSYNEQFF.

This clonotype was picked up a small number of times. The CDR3 is CASSVAQPQPQHF. CDR3 coding DNA: TGTGCCAGCAGTGTGGCGCAGCCTCAGCCCCAGCATTTT. The chain has TRBV27 and TRBJ1-5; D uncertain. V was clipped by 5 bases and J by 6 bases, with 11 bases between them. Germline V gene sequence: CDR1 MNHEY, CDR2 SMNVEV (reference sequence). This CDR3 is built from 13 residues.

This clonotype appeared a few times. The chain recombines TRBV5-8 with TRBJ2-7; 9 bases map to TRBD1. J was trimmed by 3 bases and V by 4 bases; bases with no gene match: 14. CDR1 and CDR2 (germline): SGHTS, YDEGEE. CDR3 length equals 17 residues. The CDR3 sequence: CASSASRDRAYRYEQYF. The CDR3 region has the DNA TGTGCCAGCAGCGCGTCCCGGGACAGGGCCTATCGCTACGAGCAGTACTTC.

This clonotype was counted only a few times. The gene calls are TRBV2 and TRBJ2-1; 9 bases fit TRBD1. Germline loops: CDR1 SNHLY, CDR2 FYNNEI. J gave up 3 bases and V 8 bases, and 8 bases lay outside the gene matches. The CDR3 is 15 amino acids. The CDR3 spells CASGEQGAGYNEQFF. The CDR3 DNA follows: TGTGCCAGCGGAGAACAGGGGGCAGGCTACAATGAGCAGTTCTTC.

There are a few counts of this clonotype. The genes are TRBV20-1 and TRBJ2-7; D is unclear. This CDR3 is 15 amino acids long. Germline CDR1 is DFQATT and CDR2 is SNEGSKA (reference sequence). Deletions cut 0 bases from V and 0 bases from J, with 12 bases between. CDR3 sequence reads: CSARDVTESSYEQYF. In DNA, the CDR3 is TGCAGTGCTAGAGATGTAACGGAATCCTCCTACGAGCAGTACTTC.

CDR3 sequence reads: CASAYTGEFSEQYF. CDR3 sequence (DNA): TGTGCCAGCGCCTATACCGGGGAGTTCTCCGAGCAGTACTTC. This rearrangement joins TRBV27 to TRBJ2-7; D is perhaps TRBD2 (5 bases). This CDR3 comprises 14 residues. Trimming stripped 8 bases from V and 6 bases from J, with 20 bases between. The germline V gene encodes CDR1 MNHEY and CDR2 SMNVEV (reference sequence).

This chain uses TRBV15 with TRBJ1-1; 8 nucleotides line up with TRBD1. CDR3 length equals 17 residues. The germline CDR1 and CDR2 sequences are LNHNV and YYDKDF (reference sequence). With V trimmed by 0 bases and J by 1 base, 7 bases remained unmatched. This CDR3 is CATSRDVGGQGNTEAFF. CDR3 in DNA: TGTGCCACCAGCAGAGATGTCGGAGGACAGGGGAACACTGAAGCTTTCTTT.

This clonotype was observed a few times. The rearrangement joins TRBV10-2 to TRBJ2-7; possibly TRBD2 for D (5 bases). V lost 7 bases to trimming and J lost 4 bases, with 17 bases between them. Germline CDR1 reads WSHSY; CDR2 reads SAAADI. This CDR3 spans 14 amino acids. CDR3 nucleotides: TGCGCCAGCACCTTACGGGGTTCATTGTACGAGCAGTACTTC. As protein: CASTLRGSLYEQYF.

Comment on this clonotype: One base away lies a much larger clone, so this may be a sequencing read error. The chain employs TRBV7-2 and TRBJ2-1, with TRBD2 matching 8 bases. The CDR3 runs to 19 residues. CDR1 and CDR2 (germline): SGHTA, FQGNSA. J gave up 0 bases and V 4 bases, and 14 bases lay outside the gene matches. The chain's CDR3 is CASSSRLAGFPSSYNEQFF. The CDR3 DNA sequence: TGTGCCAGCAGCTCTCGGCTAGCGGGCTTTCCGAGCTCCTACAATGAGCAGTTCTTC.

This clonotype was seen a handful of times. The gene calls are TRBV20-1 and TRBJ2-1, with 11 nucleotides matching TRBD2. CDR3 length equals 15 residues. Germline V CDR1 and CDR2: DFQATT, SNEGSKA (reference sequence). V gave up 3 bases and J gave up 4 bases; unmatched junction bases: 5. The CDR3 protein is CSASGGLAVYNEQFF. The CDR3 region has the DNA TGCAGTGCTAGTGGGGGACTAGCGGTTTACAATGAGCAGTTCTTC.

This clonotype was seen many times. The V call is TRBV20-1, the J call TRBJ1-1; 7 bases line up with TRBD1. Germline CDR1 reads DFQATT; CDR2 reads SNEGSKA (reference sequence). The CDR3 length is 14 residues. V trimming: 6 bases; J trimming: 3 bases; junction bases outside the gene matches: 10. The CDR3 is CSASGGGGDTEAFF. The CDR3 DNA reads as TGCAGTGCGTCAGGGGGAGGTGGGGACACTGAAGCTTTCTTT.

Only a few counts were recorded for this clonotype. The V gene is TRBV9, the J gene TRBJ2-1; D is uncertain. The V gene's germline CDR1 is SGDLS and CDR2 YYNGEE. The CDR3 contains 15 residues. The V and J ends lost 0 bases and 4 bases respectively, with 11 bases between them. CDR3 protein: CASSVGLEDYNEQFF. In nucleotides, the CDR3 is TGTGCCAGCAGCGTAGGCCTAGAAGATTACAATGAGCAGTTCTTC.

The CDR3 DNA reads as TGTGCCAGTAAGACAGGGAGGATGGCACCCCTCCACTTT. Translating gives CASKTGRMAPLHF. The chain couples TRBV27 to TRBJ1-6, with 7 bases identical to TRBD1. J gave up 11 bases and V 9 bases, and 10 bases lay outside the gene matches. The CDR3 is made up of 13 amino acids. The germline gives CDR1 MNHEY, CDR2 SMNVEV (reference sequence).

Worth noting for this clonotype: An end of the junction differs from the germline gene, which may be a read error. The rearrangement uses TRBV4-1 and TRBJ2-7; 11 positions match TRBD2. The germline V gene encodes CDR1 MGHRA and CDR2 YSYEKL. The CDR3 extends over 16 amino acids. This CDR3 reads CTSSQGGTSGSYEQYF. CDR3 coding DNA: TGTACCAGCAGCCAAGGCGGGACTAGCGGCTCCTACGAGCAGTACTTC.

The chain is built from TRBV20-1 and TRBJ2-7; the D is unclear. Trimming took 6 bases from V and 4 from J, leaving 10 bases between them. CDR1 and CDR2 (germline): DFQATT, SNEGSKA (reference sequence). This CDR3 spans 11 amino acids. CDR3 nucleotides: TGCAGTGCCCATCAGGAATACGAGCAGTACTTC. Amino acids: CSAHQEYEQYF.

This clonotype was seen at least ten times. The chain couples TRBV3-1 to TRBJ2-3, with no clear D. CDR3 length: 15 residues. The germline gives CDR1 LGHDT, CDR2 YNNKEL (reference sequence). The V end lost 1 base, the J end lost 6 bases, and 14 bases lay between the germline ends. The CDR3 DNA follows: TGTGCCAGCAGCCAAGGGAACACCCCGAGGGATACGCAGTATTTT. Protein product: CASSQGNTPRDTQYF.

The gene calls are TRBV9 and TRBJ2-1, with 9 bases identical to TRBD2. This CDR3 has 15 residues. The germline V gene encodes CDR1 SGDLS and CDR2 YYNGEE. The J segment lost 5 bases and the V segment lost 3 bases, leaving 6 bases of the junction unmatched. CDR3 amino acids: CASSARGGDNNEQFF. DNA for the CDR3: TGTGCCAGCAGCGCCCGCGGGGGGGATAACAATGAGCAGTTCTTC.

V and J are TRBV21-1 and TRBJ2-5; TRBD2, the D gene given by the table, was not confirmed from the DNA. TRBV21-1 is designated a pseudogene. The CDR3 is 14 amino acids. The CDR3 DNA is TGTGCCAGCAGCAATAGGGGGGGAGGGGAGACCCAGTACTTC. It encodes CASSNRGGGETQYF.